This TCR beta chain appears in the sequencing data of a study of CD8 T cells in Susac syndrome. Random hexamers served to reverse transcribe roughly 0.45 to 1 ug RNA. TCRdb used MiXCR to reprocess the immunoSEQ multiplex PCR reads, holding one entry per CDR3 protein. The repertoire holds about 150,000 distinct CDR3 sequences, with roughly 95% as singletons. Peripheral blood CD8+ and CD4+ T cells were profiled by TCR beta sequencing. Controls were healthy donors (matched for age and sex). Purification of the CD8+ and CD4+ T cells relied on negative isolation, and TEMRA cells underwent FACS enrichment. Only one count was recorded for this clonotype. J was trimmed by 4 bases and V by 2 bases; bases with no gene match: 14. The CDR3 runs to 17 residues. Germline loops: CDR1 SGHRS, CDR2 YFSETQ.

Material for sequencing was CD4+ T cells from PBMCs. This chain connects TRBV5-1 to TRBJ1-1, with 7 bases aligning to TRBD1. The TCR was taken from a human donor in good health. The CDR3 is CASSFGEGAFRITEAFF. The CDR3 nucleotides read TGCGCCAGCAGCTTTGGGGAGGGGGCATTTCGGATCACTGAAGCTTTCTTT.